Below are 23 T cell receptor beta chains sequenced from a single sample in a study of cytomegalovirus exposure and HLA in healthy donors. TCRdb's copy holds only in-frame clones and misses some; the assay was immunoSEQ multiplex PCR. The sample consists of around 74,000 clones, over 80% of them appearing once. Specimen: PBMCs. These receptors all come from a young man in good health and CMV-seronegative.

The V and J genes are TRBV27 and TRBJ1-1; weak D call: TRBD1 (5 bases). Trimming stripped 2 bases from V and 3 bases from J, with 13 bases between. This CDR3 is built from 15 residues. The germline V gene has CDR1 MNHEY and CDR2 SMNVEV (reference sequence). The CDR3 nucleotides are TGTGCCAGCAGTTTAAGCAGGGTTCGGCACACTGAAGCTTTCTTT. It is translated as CASSLSRVRHTEAFF.

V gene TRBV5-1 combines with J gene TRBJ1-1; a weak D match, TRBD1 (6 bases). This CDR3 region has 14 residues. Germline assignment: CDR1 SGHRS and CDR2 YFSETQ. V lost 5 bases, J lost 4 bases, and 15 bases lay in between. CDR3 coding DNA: TGCGCCAGCAGGACTAACACACAGGGCACTGAAGCTTTCTTT. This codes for CASRTNTQGTEAFF.

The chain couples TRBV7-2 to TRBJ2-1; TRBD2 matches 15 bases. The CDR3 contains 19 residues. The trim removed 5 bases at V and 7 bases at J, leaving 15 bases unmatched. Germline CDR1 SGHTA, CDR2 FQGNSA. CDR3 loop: CASSPRTSGGAGATNEQFF. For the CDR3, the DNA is TGTGCCAGCAGCCCCAGGACTAGCGGGGGGGCGGGGGCTACGAATGAGCAGTTCTTC. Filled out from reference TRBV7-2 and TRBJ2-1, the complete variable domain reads GAGVSQSPSNKVTEKGKDVELRCDPISGHTALYWYRQSLGQGLEFLIYFQGNSAPDKSGLPSDRFSAERTGGSVSTLTIQRTQQEDSAVYLCASSPRTSGGAGATNEQFFGPGTRLTVL.

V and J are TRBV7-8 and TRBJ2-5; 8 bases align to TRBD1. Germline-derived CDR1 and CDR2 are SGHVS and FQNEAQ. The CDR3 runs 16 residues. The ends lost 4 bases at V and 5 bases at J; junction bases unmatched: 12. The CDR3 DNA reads TGTGCCAGCAGCTCGTACCGGACAGGGCGAGTGGAGACCCAGTACTTC. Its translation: CASSSYRTGRVETQYF.

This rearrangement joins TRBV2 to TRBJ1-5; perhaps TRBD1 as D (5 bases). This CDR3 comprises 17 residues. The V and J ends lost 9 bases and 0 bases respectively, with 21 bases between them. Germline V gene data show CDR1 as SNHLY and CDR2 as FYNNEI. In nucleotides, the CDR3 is TGTGCCAGTACACGTGGGGGGACCAAATATAGCAATCAGCCCCAGCATTTT. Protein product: CASTRGGTKYSNQPQHF. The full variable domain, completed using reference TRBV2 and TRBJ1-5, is EPEVTQTPSHQVTQMGQEVILRCVPISNHLYFYWYRQILGQKVEFLVSFYNNEISEKSEIFDDQFSVERPDGSNFTLKIRSTKLEDSAMYFCASTRGGTKYSNQPQHFGDGTRLSIL.

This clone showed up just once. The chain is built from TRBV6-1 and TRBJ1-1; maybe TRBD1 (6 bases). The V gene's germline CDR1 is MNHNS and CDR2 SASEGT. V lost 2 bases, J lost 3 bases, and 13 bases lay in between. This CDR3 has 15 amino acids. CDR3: CASSERAGVDTEAFF. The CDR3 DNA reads TGTGCCAGCAGTGAACGGGCAGGGGTGGACACTGAAGCTTTCTTT.

CDR3 protein: CASSLADSSSYEQYF. The CDR3, as DNA: TGTGCCAGCAGCTTAGCGGACAGCAGCTCCTACGAGCAGTACTTC. V is TRBV11-1 and J is TRBJ2-7; TRBD1 might be the D (6 bases). Trimming removed 0 bases from V and 0 bases from J, with 9 bases in between. This CDR3 spans 15 amino acids. Germline assignment: CDR1 SGHAT and CDR2 FQDESV (reference sequence). Full variable domain (remainder filled in from reference TRBV11-1 and TRBJ2-7): EAEVAQSPRYKITEKSQAVAFWCDPISGHATLYWYRQILGQGPELLVQFQDESVVDDSQLPKDRFSAERLKGVDSTLKIQPAELGDSAMYLCASSLADSSSYEQYFGPGTRLTVT.

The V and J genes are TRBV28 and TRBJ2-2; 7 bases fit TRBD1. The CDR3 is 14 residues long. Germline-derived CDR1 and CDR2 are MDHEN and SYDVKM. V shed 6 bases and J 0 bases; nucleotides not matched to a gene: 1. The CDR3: CASRQGPNTGELFF. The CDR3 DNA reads TGTGCCAGCAGACAGGGGCCGAACACCGGGGAGCTGTTTTTT.

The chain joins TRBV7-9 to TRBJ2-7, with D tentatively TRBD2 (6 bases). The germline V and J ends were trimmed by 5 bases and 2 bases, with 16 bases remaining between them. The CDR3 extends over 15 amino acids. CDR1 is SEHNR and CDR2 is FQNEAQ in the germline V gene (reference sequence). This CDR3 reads CASSPKGLFTYEQYF. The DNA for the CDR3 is TGTGCCAGCAGCCCGAAAGGACTATTCACCTACGAGCAGTACTTC.

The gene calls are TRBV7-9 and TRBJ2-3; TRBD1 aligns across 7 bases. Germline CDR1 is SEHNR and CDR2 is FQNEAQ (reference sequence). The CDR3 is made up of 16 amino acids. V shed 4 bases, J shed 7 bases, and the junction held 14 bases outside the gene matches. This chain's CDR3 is CASSSMGQIRQNTQYF. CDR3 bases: TGTGCCAGCAGCTCCATGGGACAGATACGACAGAATACGCAGTATTTT. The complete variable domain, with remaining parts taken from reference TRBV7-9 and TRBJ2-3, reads DTGVSQNPRHKITKRGQNVTFRCDPISEHNRLYWYRQTLGQGPEFLTYFQNEAQLEKSRLLSDRFSAERPKGSFSTLEIQRTEQGDSAMYLCASSSMGQIRQNTQYFGPGTRLTVL.

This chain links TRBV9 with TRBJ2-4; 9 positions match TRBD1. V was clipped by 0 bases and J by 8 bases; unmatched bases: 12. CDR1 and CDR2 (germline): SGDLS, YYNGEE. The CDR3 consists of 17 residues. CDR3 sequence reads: CASSVEELGQGPDIQYF. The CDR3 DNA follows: TGTGCCAGCAGCGTAGAGGAGTTGGGACAGGGTCCGGACATTCAGTACTTC. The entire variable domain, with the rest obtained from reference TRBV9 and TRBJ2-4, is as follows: DSGVTQTPKHLITATGQRVTLRCSPRSGDLSVYWYQQSLDQGLQFLIQYYNGEERAKGNILERFSAQQFPDLHSELNLSSLELGDSALYFCASSVEELGQGPDIQYFGAGTRLSVL.

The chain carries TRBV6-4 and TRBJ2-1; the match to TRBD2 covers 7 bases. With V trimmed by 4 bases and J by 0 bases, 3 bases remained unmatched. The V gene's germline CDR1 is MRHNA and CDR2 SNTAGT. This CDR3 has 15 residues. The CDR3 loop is CASSAGGSSYNEQFF. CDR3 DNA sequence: TGTGCCAGCAGTGCCGGGGGGAGCTCCTACAATGAGCAGTTCTTC.

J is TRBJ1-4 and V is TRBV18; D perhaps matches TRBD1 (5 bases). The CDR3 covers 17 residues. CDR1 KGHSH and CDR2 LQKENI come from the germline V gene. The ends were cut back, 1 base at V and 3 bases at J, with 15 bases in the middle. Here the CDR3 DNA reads TGTGCCAGCTCACCACAGTCAGGGCGGTTGGCTAATGAAAAACTGTTTTTT. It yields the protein CASSPQSGRLANEKLFF.

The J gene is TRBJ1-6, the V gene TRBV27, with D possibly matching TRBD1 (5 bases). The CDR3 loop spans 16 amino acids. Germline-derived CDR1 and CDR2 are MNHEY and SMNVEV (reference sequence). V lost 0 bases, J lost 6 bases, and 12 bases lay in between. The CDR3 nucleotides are TGTGCCAGCAGTTTATCAGCGGCGGGGGGTAATTCACCCCTCCACTTT. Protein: CASSLSAAGGNSPLHF.

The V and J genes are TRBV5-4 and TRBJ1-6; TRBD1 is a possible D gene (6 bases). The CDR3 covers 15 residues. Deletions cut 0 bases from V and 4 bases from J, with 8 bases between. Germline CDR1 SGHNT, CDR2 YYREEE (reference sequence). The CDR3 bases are TGTGCCAGCAGCTTGGACACAGGGTATAATTCACCCCTCCACTTT. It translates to CASSLDTGYNSPLHF.

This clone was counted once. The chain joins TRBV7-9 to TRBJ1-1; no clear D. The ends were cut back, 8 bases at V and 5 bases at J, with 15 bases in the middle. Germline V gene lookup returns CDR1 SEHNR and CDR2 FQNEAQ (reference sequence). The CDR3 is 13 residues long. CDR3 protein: CASASLPSTEAFF. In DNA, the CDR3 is TGTGCCAGCGCGTCCTTGCCGAGTACTGAAGCTTTCTTT.

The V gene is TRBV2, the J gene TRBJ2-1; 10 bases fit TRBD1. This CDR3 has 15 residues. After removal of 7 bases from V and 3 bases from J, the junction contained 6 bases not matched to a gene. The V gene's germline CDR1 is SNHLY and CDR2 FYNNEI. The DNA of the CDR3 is TGTGCCAGCAACGGGCGGGACAGGGGCTACAATGAGCAGTTCTTC. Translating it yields CASNGRDRGYNEQFF.

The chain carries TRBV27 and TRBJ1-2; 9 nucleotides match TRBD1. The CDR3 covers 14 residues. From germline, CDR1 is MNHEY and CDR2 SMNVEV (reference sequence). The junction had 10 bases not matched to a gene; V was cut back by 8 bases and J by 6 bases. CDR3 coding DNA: TGTGCCAGCCGGTTTGGGGACAGGGAAGATGGCTACACCTTC. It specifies CASRFGDREDGYTF.

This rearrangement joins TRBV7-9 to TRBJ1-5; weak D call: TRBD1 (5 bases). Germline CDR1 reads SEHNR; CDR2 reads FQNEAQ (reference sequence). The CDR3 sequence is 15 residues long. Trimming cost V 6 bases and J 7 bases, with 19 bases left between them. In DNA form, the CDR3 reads TGTGCCAGCAGTCGAGATGGGGGGAGAGCGCAGCCCCAGCATTTT. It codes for CASSRDGGRAQPQHF.

CDR3 in DNA: TGTGCCAGCAGTTTTGGGGACAGAAAATCCGAGCAGTACTTC. Protein sequence: CASSFGDRKSEQYF. The chain links TRBV28 to TRBJ2-7; 7 nucleotides line up with TRBD1. Germline-derived CDR1 and CDR2 are MDHEN and SYDVKM. J lost 6 bases, V lost 3 bases, and 8 bases had no gene match. The CDR3 is 14 amino acids.

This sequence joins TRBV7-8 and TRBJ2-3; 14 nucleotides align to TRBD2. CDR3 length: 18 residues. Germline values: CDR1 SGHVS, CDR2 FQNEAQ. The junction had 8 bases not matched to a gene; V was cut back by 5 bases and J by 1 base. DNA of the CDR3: TGTGCCAGCAGCCCACGACTAGCGGGGGGGGGAGGCACAGATACGCAGTATTTT. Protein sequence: CASSPRLAGGGGTDTQYF.

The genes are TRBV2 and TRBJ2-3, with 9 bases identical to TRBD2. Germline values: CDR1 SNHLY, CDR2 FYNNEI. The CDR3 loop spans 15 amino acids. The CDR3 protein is CGGAVSGRPADTQYF. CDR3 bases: TGTGGGGGGGCCGTTAGCGGGAGACCCGCTGATACGCAGTATTTT.

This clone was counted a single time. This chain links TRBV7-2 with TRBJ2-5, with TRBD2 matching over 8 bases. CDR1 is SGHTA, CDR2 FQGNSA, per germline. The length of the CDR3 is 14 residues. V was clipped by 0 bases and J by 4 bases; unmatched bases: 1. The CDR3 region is CASSLALAGETQYF. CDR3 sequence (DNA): TGTGCCAGCAGCTTAGCCCTAGCGGGAGAGACCCAGTACTTC. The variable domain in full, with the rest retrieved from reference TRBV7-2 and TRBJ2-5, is GAGVSQSPSNKVTEKGKDVELRCDPISGHTALYWYRQSLGQGLEFLIYFQGNSAPDKSGLPSDRFSAERTGGSVSTLTIQRTQQEDSAVYLCASSLALAGETQYFGPGTRLLVL.